This TCR beta chain was sequenced during a study of T cells after posttransplantation cyclophosphamide. Details on this clone: Germline and junction disagree at one end, which may indicate a read error.

This CDR3 is built from 12 residues. CDR1 is MNHEY, CDR2 SVGAGI, per germline. TCRdb's table, derived via immunoSEQ multiplex PCR, lists solely in-frame clones and lacks some. The data hold more than 60,000 clones, with approximately 92% observed a single time. Source material: PBMCs. The receptor's source is a woman in her thirties in good health and a related stem cell transplant donor. The V call is TRBV6-5, the J call TRBJ2-5; 15 bases agree with TRBD2. This CDR3 is CAAGTSGGPLNF. The CDR3 DNA reads as TGTGCCGCCGGGACTAGCGGGGGGCCGCTGAACTTC.